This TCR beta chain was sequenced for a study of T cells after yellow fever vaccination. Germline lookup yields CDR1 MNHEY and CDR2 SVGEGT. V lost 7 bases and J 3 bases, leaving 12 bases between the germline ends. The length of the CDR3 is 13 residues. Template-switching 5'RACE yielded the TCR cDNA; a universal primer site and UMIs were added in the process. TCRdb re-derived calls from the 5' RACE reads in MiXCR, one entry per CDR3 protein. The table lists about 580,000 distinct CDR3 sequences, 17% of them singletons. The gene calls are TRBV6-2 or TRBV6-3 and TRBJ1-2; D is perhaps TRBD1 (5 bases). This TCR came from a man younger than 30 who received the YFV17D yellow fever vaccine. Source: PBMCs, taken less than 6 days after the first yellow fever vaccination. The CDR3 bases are TGTGCCAGCACCAGGGACGGCGACTATGGCTACACCTTC. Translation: CASTRDGDYGYTF.